This T cell receptor beta chain was identified during a study of PD-1 blockade in classical Hodgkin lymphoma. Clones were sequenced by immunoSEQ multiplex PCR, and TCRdb holds only the in-frame ones, with some missing. The top ten clones hold around a third of a sample with more than 30,000 clones, 82% of them seen once. The length of the CDR3 is 15 residues. V dropped 1 base and J dropped 1 base, with 10 bases sitting between them. Per germline, CDR1 LGHNA and CDR2 YNFKEQ. Following autologous stem cell transplantation, relapse occurred in every patient, and exposure to brentuximab vedotin varied. This clone has only one observation.

The sequence derives from a human donor with classical Hodgkin lymphoma. The source material was peripheral blood mononuclear cells (PBMCs), sampled at baseline. This rearrangement joins TRBV4-2 to TRBJ1-2; D not resolved. The CDR3 region has the DNA TGTGCCAGCAGCCAAGTCCTACAGCTTAACTATGGCTACACCTTC. Protein: CASSQVLQLNYGYTF.